This is a list of T cell receptor beta chains from one sample in a study of CD8+ T cells in alopecia areata. Data came from immunoSEQ multiplex PCR; TCRdb stores just in-frame clones and leaves some out. The profile shows about 200,000 clones, 56% of them singletons. Sequenced: CD8+ T cells sorted from blood. These TCRs come from a human donor in good health. Each CDR3 is given with its conserved first and last residue. A D gene is named only where the DNA matches it firmly.

TRBV6-5 | NA | 14 | CASSPHSSGPEQYF
TRBV27 | NA | 15 | CASRVGRGSNSPLHF
TRBV27 | NA | 13 | CASMRAIWDEQYF
TRBV2 | NA | 14 | CASSLNRAQETQYF
TRBV27 | NA | 13 | CASSLGPNTEAFF
TRBV10-3 | NA | 12 | CATQAVNEKLFF
TRBV5-6 | NA | 12 | CASSFITGELFF
TRBV5-6 | NA | 16 | CASSLIFHRASYEQYF
TRBV30 | TRBD1 | 14 | CASSLDRGTYEQYF
TRBV2 | TRBD1 | 15 | CASSEWDRSYNEQFF
TRBV27 | NA | 14 | CASSPISTNEKLFF
TRBV29-1 | TRBD1 | 14 | CSVEFVDRVTEAFF
TRBV11-2 | NA | 13 | CASSPPSQETQYF
TRBV19 | TRBD1 | 14 | CATGTGVSNQPQHF
TRBV11-2 | TRBD2 | 16 | CASNLAGGPTYNEQFF
TRBV30 | TRBD1 | 15 | CAWRALFGQGDEAFF
TRBV7-2 | NA | 11 | CASSSGVEQYF
TRBV6-5 | NA | 13 | CATLKRGATEAFF
TRBV2 | NA | 15 | CASKSGAETPYEQYF
TRBV28 | NA | 15 | CASSFNSAWDYGYTF
TRBV19 | NA | 14 | CASSILGGATEAFF
TRBV7-9 | NA | 12 | CASSRPNQPQHF
TRBV27 | NA | 13 | CASSLSGSSPLHF
TRBV7-9 | NA | 16 | CASSDLGGPSTDTQYF
TRBV7-9 | NA | 12 | CASSPGGDEQYF
TRBV4-1 | TRBD2 | 15 | CASSQLAGGPEEQYF
TRBV4-1 | NA | 15 | CASSHGQDYTDTQYF
TRBV7-9 | TRBD1 | 15 | CASSPWTGGDEKLFF
TRBV29-1 | TRBD1 | 18 | CSVDTGTGGKANTGELFF
TRBV5-1 | NA | 14 | CASSITGKGTEAFF
TRBV5-1 | TRBD1 | 14 | CASSRTGDYNEQFF
TRBV29-1 | NA | 12 | CSALQGNTEAFF
TRBV7-9 | TRBD1 | 15 | CASSPTGDSPYEQYF
TRBV25-1 | NA | 15 | CASSAGSGSTDTQYF
TRBV15 | NA | 12 | CATSLDYYEQYF
TRBV15 | NA | 16 | CATSRDPRRAESPLHF
TRBV4-1 | TRBD2 | 14 | CASRLAGGLNEQFF
TRBV7-9 | TRBD2 | 19 | CASSHPGTSVRGGTDTQYF
TRBV5-4 | NA | 14 | CASSEGRRNTEAFF
TRBV20-1 | NA | 10 | CSATQETQYF
TRBV29-1 | NA | 12 | CSVSGPNYGYTF
TRBV27 | TRBD2 | 16 | CASSLVSGGAGNEQFF
TRBV15 | NA | 14 | CATSRDQGNYGYTF
TRBV7-2 | TRBD1 | 15 | CASSPGQGAANIQYF
TRBV27 | NA | 12 | CASSPTGVLAFF
TRBV2 | NA | 14 | CASSDWDGNYGYTF
TRBV6-1 | NA | 12 | CAIGDISYEQYF
TRBV7-9 | TRBD1 | 13 | CATGTGGLLGYTF
TRBV6-5 | NA | 15 | CASSYSGRANTEAFF
TRBV27 | NA | 13 | CASSLGHSYEQYF
TRBV29-1 | TRBD1 | 11 | CSVVQGDGYTF
TRBV5-6 | NA | 14 | CASSPGTGPYEQYF
TRBV29-1 | NA | 12 | CSVEGAAYVQYF